These T cell receptor beta chains were read from a single sample in a study of cytomegalovirus exposure and HLA in healthy donors. Libraries were prepared by immunoSEQ multiplex PCR; TCRdb keeps only in-frame clonotypes and omits some of them. The sample holds some 99,000 clones, roughly four fifths seen once. Sequenced material: PBMCs. These receptors were collected from a female donor in good health and CMV-seronegative. CDR3s include the opening cysteine and the closing phenylalanine or tryptophan. The D gene is left open where the match is weak. Clone size, where shown, is once, few, many, or a class for clones that have expanded.

>TRBJ2-4|TRBD2|TRBV5-6|once
CASSPGLAGDGIQYF
TGTGCCAGCAGCCCGGGACTAGCGGGAGACGGCATTCAGTACTTC
>TRBJ2-2|TRBD2|TRBV19|.
CASSITSGRGTGELFF
TGTGCCAGTAGTATAACTAGCGGGAGGGGGACCGGGGAGCTGTTTTTT
>TRBJ2-2|.|TRBV28|.
CASSFTVALHKELFF
TGTGCCAGCAGTTTCACGGTAGCCCTCCACAAAGAGCTGTTTTTT
>TRBJ2-1|TRBD1|TRBV7-6|.
CASSLGQGGEQFF
TGTGCCAGCAGCTTGGGACAGGGAGGTGAGCAGTTCTTC
>TRBJ2-1|TRBD1|TRBV6-5|.
CASSRSGQGSNEQFF
TGTGCCAGCAGTCGATCGGGACAGGGTTCCAATGAGCAGTTCTTC
>TRBJ2-3|TRBD1|TRBV6-5|once
CASSYTGTGGTDTQYF
TGTGCCAGCAGTTACACTGGGACAGGGGGTACAGATACGCAGTATTTT
>TRBJ1-1|TRBD1|TRBV7-9|.
CASSRDRERAFF
TGTGCCAGCAGCCGGGACAGGGAACGGGCTTTCTTT
>TRBJ2-1|.|TRBV27|.
CASSIQGNEQFF
TGTGCCAGCAGTATACAGGGAAATGAGCAGTTCTTC
>TRBJ1-1|.|TRBV29-1|.
CSVRTQPTHPNTEAFF
TGCAGCGTTAGGACTCAACCCACTCACCCTAACACTGAAGCTTTCTTT
>TRBJ1-6|.|TRBV5-6|few
CASSLGQMPSPLHF
TGTGCCAGCAGCTTGGGACAGATGCCTTCACCCCTCCACTTT
>TRBJ1-6|.|TRBV27|.
CASSLPRYNSPLHF
TGTGCCAGCAGTTTACCCAGATATAATTCACCCCTCCACTTT
>TRBJ1-1|TRBD1|TRBV30|.
CAWSRQGSYMGNTEAFF
TGTGCCTGGAGCAGACAGGGATCATATATGGGAAACACTGAAGCTTTCTTT
>TRBJ1-3|.|TRBV7-9|.
CASSFVDFSGNTIYF
TGTGCCAGCAGCTTCGTAGACTTCTCTGGAAACACCATATATTTT
>TRBJ2-7|TRBD1|TRBV29-1|few
CSVTGQGVGEQYF
TGCAGCGTTACTGGACAGGGGGTGGGCGAGCAGTACTTC
>TRBJ1-3|.|TRBV5-1|few
CASGAGSGNTIYF
TGCGCCAGCGGTGCAGGGTCTGGAAACACCATATATTTT
>TRBJ2-2|.|TRBV25-1|.
CASSERRGDTGELFF
TGTGCCAGCAGTGAGAGGAGGGGAGACACCGGGGAGCTGTTTTTT
>TRBJ2-7|.|TRBV15|.
CATSSGRQNSYEQYF
TGTGCCACCAGCAGTGGGAGGCAGAACTCCTACGAGCAGTACTTC
>TRBJ2-3|.|TRBV5-1|.
CASSLNSLDTQYF
TGCGCCAGCAGCTTGAACTCCCTGGATACGCAGTATTTT
>TRBJ1-4|TRBD1|TRBV4-3|many
CASSYDSGTGEEKLFF
TGCGCCAGCAGCTACGACTCCGGGACAGGGGAGGAAAAACTGTTTTTT
>TRBJ1-1|TRBD1|TRBV29-1|.
CSVVYRGQAEAFF
TGCAGCGTCGTATACAGGGGTCAGGCTGAAGCTTTCTTT
>TRBJ2-5|TRBD2|TRBV6-5|.
CASSGGGYGTQYF
TGTGCCAGCAGTGGCGGGGGGTACGGGACCCAGTACTTC
>TRBJ1-1|TRBD1|TRBV19|.
CASSWTGTEAFF
TGTGCCAGTAGTTGGACAGGGACCGAAGCTTTCTTT
>TRBJ2-7|.|TRBV6-1|few
CASSARGYEQYF
TGTGCCAGCAGTGCTAGGGGCTACGAGCAGTACTTC
>TRBJ2-1|TRBD2|TRBV29-1|.
CSVGRTSGIGEQFF
TGCAGCGTTGGGCGGACTAGCGGGATCGGTGAGCAGTTCTTC
>TRBJ2-3|TRBD1|TRBV5-1|few
CASSAGDRGSTDTQYF
TGCGCCAGCAGCGCCGGGGACAGGGGGTCCACAGATACGCAGTATTTT
>TRBJ2-7|.|TRBV6-5|.
CASSQTDSYEQYF
TGTGCCAGCAGCCAGACAGACTCTTACGAGCAGTACTTC
>TRBJ1-3|.|TRBV29-1|.
CSVDASGSGNTIYF
TGCAGCGTTGATGCGTCAGGCTCTGGAAACACCATATATTTT
>TRBJ2-1|TRBD2|TRBV4-1|.
CASSSRLAGGPYNEQFF
TGCGCCAGCAGCTCCCGACTAGCGGGAGGGCCCTACAATGAGCAGTTCTTC
>TRBJ2-1|.|TRBV18|.
CASSPGLALYNEQFF
TGTGCCAGCTCACCTGGGCTAGCCCTATACAATGAGCAGTTCTTC
>TRBJ1-2|TRBD1|TRBV5-1|few
CASTDRAADGYTF
TGCGCCAGCACGGACAGGGCCGCGGATGGCTACACCTTC
>TRBJ1-4|.|TRBV30|.
CAWSVGRGGANEKLFF
TGTGCCTGGAGTGTAGGCCGAGGGGGAGCTAATGAAAAACTGTTTTTT
>TRBJ2-2|TRBD2|TRBV11-1|.
CASSVGGANTGELFF
TGTGCCAGCAGCGTCGGGGGGGCGAACACCGGGGAGCTGTTTTTT
>TRBJ2-1|.|TRBV2|few
CASSDRGYTVGNEQFF
TGTGCCAGCAGTGATAGGGGATACACAGTCGGGAATGAGCAGTTCTTC
>TRBJ2-7|.|TRBV30|.
CAWEGSPDYEQYF
TGTGCCTGGGAGGGATCGCCGGACTACGAGCAGTACTTC
>TRBJ2-5|.|TRBV5-1|.
CASSLASGSRAETQYF
TGCGCCAGCAGCTTGGCCTCAGGGTCCCGGGCGGAGACCCAGTACTTC
>TRBJ2-1|.|TRBV11-2|once
CASSALLASSYNEQFF
TGTGCCAGCAGCGCCCTGCTAGCGAGCTCCTACAATGAGCAGTTCTTC
>TRBJ2-1|.|TRBV7-9|few
CASSLVLVFYNEQFF
TGTGCCAGCAGCTTAGTATTAGTTTTTTACAATGAGCAGTTCTTC
>TRBJ1-3|.|TRBV28|.
CASSPGGRALSGNTIYF
TGTGCCAGCAGCCCGGGGGGCAGGGCCCTCTCTGGAAACACCATATATTTT
>TRBJ2-7|TRBD2|TRBV11-2|.
CASSLELAGGPYEQYF
TGTGCCAGCAGCTTGGAACTAGCGGGGGGGCCCTACGAGCAGTACTTC
>TRBJ1-1|.|TRBV6-5|few
CASSYFARGRTEAFF
TGTGCCAGCAGTTACTTCGCCAGGGGACGCACTGAAGCTTTCTTT
>TRBJ2-1|TRBD1|TRBV28|.
CASLVGGNGGNNEQFF
TGTGCTTCGTTGGTAGGGGGCAATGGGGGTAACAATGAGCAGTTCTTC
>TRBJ1-2|.|TRBV6-1|once
CASSEVSGNYGYTF
TGTGCCAGCAGTGAGGTATCAGGGAACTATGGCTACACCTTC
>TRBJ1-1|.|TRBV5-8|.
CASSSRGPGNTEAFF
TGTGCCAGCAGCTCCCGAGGGCCAGGGAACACTGAAGCTTTCTTT